The following is a TCR beta chain sequence with its context. V gave up 3 bases and J gave up 0 bases; unmatched junction bases: 5. CDR1 is KGHSH, CDR2 LQKENI, per germline. This CDR3 is built from 16 residues. The data originate from a study of blood T cell repertoires in COVID-19. Study as a whole: Acute-phase and convalescent COVID-19 samples originated in the United States, Italy and Spain. PBMCs, B-cell-depleted T cells, or T cells were the source of the cDNA or gDNA that made up the material.

The authors' processing: Amplification of reference gene primers provided the estimated nucleated cell counts. TCRdb's copy holds only in-frame clones and misses some; the assay was immunoSEQ multiplex PCR. V, J and clone size were drawn from that table, and D and trimming were deduced from the DNA. Found here are under 350,000 clones, around 89% of them singletons; the top ten hold 4.6%. The specimen sequenced was peripheral blood. The TCR sequence derives from a man between 40 and 49 years old with acute or convalescent COVID-19. This rearrangement joins TRBV18 to TRBJ1-1; 9 nucleotides match TRBD1. The CDR3 reads CASSPGTGTVNTEAFF. The CDR3 coding sequence is TGTGCCAGCTCACCTGGGACAGGGACCGTGAACACTGAAGCTTTCTTT.